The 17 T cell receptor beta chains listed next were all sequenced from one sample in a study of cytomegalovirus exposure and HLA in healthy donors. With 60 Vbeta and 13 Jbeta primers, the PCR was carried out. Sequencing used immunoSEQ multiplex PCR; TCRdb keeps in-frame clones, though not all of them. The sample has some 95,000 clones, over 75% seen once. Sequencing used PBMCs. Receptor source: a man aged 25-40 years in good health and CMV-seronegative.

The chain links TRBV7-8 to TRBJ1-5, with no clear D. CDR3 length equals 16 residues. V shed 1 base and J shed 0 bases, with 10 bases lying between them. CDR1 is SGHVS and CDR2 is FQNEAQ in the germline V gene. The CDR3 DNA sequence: TGTGCCAGCAGCTTAGTCCCGGGGTATAGCAATCAGCCCCAGCATTTT. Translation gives CASSLVPGYSNQPQHF.

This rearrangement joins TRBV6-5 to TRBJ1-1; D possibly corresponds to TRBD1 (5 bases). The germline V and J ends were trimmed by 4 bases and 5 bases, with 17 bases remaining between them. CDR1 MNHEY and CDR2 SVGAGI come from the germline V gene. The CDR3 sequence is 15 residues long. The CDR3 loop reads CASSSQDWGGTEAFF. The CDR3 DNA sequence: TGTGCCAGCAGTTCCCAAGACTGGGGGGGGACTGAAGCTTTCTTT.

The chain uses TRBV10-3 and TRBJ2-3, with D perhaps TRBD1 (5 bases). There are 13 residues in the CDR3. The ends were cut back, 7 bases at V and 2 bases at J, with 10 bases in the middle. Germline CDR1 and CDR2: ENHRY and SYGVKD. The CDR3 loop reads CAIKGQTTDTQYF. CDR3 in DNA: TGTGCCATCAAGGGGCAGACCACAGATACGCAGTATTTT.

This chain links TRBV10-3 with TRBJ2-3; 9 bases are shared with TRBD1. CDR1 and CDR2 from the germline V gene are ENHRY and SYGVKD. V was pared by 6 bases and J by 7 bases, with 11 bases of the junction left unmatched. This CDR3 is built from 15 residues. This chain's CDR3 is CAISERQGERNTQYF. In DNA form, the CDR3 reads TGTGCCATCAGCGAAAGACAGGGGGAACGGAATACGCAGTATTTT.

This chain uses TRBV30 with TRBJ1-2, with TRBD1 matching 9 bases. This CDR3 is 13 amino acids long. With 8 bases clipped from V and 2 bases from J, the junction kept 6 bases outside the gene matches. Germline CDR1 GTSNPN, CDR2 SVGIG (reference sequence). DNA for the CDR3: TGTGCCAGACAGACAGGGGGGAACTATGGCTACACCTTC. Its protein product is CARQTGGNYGYTF.

CDR3 coding DNA: TGTGCCAGCAGTTCCCGACAGGGGGCACCCCTCCACTTT. Its protein is CASSSRQGAPLHF. The chain has TRBV27 and TRBJ1-6; TRBD1 aligns across 9 bases. CDR3 length equals 13 residues. V shed 4 bases, J shed 11 bases, and the junction held 3 bases outside the gene matches. Germline values: CDR1 MNHEY, CDR2 SMNVEV (reference sequence).

CDR3 region: CASSPIGGAYNSPLHF. CDR3 DNA sequence: TGTGCCAGCTCACCCATTGGGGGCGCCTATAATTCACCCCTCCACTTT. The chain has TRBV18 and TRBJ1-6; possibly TRBD1 for D (6 bases). V was shortened by 3 bases and J by 2 bases, with 11 bases between the two germline ends. Germline CDR1 reads KGHSH; CDR2 reads LQKENI. The CDR3 runs 16 residues.

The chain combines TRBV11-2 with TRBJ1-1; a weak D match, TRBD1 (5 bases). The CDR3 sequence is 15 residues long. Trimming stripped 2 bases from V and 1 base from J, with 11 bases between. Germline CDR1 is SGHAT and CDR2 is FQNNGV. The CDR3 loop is CASSLLPTGNTEAFF. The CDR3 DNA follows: TGTGCCAGCAGCTTACTACCAACAGGGAACACTGAAGCTTTCTTT.

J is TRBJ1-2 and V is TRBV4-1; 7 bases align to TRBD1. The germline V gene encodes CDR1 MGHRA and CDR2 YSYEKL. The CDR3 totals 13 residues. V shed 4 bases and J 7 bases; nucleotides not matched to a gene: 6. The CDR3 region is CASSPDRVGGYTF. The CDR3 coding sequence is TGCGCCAGCAGCCCCGACAGGGTGGGTGGCTACACCTTC.

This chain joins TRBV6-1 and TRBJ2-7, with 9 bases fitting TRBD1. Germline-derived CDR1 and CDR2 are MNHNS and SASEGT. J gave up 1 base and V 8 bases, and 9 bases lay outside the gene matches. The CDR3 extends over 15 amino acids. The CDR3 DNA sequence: TGTGCCAGCGGCACCGGGACAGGGAGATCCTACGAGCAGTACTTC. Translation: CASGTGTGRSYEQYF.

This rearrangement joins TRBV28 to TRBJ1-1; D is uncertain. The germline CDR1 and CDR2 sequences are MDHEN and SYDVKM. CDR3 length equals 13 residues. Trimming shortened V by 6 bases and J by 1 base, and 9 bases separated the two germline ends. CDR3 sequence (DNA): TGTGCCAGCAGGTTGACTCAGAACACTGAAGCTTTCTTT. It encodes CASRLTQNTEAFF.

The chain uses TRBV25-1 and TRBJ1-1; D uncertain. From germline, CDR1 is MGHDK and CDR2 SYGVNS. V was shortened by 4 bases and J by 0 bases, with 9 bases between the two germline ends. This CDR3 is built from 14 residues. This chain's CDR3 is CASSAPEVNTEAFF. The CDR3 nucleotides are TGTGCCAGCAGTGCCCCGGAGGTGAACACTGAAGCTTTCTTT.

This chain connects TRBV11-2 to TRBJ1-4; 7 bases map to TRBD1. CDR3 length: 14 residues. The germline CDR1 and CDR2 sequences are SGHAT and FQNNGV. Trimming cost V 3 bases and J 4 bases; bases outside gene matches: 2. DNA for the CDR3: TGTGCCAGCAGCTTGGGACAGTTTAATGAAAAACTGTTTTTT. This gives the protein CASSLGQFNEKLFF.

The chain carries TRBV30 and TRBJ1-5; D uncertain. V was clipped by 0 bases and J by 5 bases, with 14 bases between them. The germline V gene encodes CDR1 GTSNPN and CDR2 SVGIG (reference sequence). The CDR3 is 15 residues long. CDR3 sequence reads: CAWSVRASGDQPQHF. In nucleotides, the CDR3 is TGTGCCTGGAGTGTACGAGCGTCGGGTGATCAGCCCCAGCATTTT. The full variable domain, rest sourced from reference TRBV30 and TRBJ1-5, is SQTIHQWPATLVQPVGSPLSLECTVEGTSNPNLYWYRQAAGRGLQLLFYSVGIGQISSEVPQNLSASRPQDRQFILSSKKLLLSDSGFYLCAWSVRASGDQPQHFGDGTRLSIL.

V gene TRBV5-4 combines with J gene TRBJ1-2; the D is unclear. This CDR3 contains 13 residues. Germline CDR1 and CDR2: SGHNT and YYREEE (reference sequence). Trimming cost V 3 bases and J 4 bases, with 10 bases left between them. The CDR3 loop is CASSSPGSYGYTF. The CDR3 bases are TGTGCCAGCAGCTCGCCGGGGAGCTATGGCTACACCTTC.

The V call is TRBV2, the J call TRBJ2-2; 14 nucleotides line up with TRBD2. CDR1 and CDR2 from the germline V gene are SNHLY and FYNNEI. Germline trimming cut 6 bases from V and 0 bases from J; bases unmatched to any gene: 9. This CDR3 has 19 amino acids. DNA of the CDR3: TGTGCCAGCAGAGAGCTCCGGGGACTAGCGGGGGCGAACACCGGGGAGCTGTTTTTT. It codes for CASRELRGLAGANTGELFF.

The CDR3 region has the DNA TGTGCCAGCAGCAAGACAGGGCTGGGGGACACTGAAGCTTTCTTT. It specifies CASSKTGLGDTEAFF. The chain carries TRBV6-5 and TRBJ1-1; TRBD1 aligns across 7 bases. The germline gives CDR1 MNHEY, CDR2 SVGAGI. The V gene end was trimmed by 6 bases and the J gene end by 3 bases; junction bases not matched to a gene: 10. There are 15 residues in the CDR3.